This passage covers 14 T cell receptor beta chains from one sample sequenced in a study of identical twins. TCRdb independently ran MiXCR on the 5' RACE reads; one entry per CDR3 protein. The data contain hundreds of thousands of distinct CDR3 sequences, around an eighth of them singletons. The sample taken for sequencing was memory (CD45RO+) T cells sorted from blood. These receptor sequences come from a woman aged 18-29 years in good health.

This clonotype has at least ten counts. CDR3 sequence: CASTTKGRGRLNTEAFF. The CDR3 coding sequence is TGTGCCAGCACCACGAAAGGCAGGGGACGACTGAACACTGAAGCTTTCTTT. V gene TRBV7-9 combines with J gene TRBJ1-1, with D perhaps matching TRBD1 (6 bases). The germline V gene has CDR1 SEHNR and CDR2 FQNEAQ (reference sequence). Trimming removed 7 bases from V and 0 bases from J, with 21 bases in between. The CDR3 is made up of 17 amino acids. The full variable domain, completed using reference TRBV7-9 and TRBJ1-1, is DTGVSQNPRHKITKRGQNVTFRCDPISEHNRLYWYRQTLGQGPEFLTYFQNEAQLEKSRLLSDRFSAERPKGSFSTLEIQRTEQGDSAMYLCASTTKGRGRLNTEAFFGQGTRLTVV.

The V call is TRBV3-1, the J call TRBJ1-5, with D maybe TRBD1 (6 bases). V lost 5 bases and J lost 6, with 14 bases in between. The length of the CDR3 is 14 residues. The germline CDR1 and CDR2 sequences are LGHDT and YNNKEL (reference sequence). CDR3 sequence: CASSEQGSRQPQHF. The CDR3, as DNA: TGTGCCAGCAGCGAACAGGGAAGCCGTCAGCCCCAGCATTTT. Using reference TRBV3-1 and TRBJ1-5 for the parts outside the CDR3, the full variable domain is DTAVSQTPKYLVTQMGNDKSIKCEQNLGHDTMYWYKQDSKKFLKIMFSYNNKELIINETVPNRFSPKSPDKAHLNLHINSLELGDSAVYFCASSEQGSRQPQHFGDGTRLSIL.

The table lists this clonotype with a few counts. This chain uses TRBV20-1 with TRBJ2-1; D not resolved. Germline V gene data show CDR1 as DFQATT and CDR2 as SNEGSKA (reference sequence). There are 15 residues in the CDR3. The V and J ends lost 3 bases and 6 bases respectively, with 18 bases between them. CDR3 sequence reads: CSASVYPSSVNEQFF. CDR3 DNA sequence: TGCAGTGCTAGCGTATATCCGTCCTCAGTCAATGAGCAGTTCTTC.

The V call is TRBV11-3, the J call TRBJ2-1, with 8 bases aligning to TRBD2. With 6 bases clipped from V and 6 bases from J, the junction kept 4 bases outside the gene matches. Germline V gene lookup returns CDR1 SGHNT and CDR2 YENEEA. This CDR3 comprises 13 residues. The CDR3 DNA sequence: TGTGCCAGCAGGATAGCGGGGATCAATGAGCAGTTCTTC. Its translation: CASRIAGINEQFF.

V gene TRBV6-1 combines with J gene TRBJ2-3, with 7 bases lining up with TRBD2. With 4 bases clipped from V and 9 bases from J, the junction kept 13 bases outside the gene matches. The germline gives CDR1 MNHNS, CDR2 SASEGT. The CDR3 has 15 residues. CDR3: CASSGVVLAGDTQYF. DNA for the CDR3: TGTGCCAGCAGTGGAGTTGTTCTGGCGGGAGACACGCAGTATTTT.

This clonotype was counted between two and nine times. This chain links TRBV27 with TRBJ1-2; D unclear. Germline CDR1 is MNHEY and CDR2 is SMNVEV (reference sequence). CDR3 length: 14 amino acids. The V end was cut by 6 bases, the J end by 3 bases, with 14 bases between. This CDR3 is CASRTIGEDYGYTF. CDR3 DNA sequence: TGTGCCAGCAGAACTATAGGAGAGGACTATGGCTACACCTTC.

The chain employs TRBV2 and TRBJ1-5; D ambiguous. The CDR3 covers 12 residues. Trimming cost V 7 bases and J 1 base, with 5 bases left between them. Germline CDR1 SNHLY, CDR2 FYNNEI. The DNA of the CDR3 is TGTGCCAGCACGGGCAGCAATCAGCCCCAGCATTTT. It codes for CASTGSNQPQHF.

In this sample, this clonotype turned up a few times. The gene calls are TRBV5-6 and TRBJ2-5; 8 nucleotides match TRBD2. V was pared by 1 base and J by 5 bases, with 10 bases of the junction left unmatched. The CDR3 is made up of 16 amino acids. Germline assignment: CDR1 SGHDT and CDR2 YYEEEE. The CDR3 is CASSLYWLAGLETQYF. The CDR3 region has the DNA TGTGCCAGCAGCTTGTACTGGTTAGCGGGATTGGAGACCCAGTACTTC.

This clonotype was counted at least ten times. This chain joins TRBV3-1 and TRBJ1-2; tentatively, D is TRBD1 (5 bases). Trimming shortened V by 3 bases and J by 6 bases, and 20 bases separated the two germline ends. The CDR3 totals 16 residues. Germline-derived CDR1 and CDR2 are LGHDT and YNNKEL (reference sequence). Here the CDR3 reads CASSHLLRQTTDGYTF. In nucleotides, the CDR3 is TGTGCCAGCAGCCATCTTCTCCGACAGACCACGGATGGCTACACCTTC. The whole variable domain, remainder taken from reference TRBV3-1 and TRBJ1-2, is DTAVSQTPKYLVTQMGNDKSIKCEQNLGHDTMYWYKQDSKKFLKIMFSYNNKELIINETVPNRFSPKSPDKAHLNLHINSLELGDSAVYFCASSHLLRQTTDGYTFGSGTRLTVV.

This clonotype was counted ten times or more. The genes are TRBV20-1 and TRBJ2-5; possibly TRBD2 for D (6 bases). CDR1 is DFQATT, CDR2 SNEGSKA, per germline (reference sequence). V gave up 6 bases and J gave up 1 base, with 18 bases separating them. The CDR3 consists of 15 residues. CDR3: CSANPAGQGQETQYF. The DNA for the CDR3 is TGCAGTGCCAACCCTGCGGGGCAGGGCCAAGAGACCCAGTACTTC.

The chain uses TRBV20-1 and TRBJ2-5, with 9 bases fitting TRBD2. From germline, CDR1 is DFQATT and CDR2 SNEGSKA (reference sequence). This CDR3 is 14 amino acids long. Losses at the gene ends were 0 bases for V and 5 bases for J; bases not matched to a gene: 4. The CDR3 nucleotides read TGCAGTGCTAGAGACTCTAGCGGGGACGAGACCCAGTACTTC. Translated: CSARDSSGDETQYF.

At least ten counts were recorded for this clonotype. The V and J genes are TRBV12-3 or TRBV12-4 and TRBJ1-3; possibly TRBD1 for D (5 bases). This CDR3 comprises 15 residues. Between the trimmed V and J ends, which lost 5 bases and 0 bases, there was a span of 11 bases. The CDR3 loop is CASSPRAISGNTIYF. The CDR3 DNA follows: TGTGCCAGCAGTCCCAGGGCGATCTCTGGAAACACCATATATTTT.

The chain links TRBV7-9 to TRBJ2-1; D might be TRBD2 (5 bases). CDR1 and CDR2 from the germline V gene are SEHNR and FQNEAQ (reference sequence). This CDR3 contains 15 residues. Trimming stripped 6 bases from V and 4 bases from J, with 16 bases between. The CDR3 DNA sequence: TGTGCCAGCAGGACGGGAACCTCACTTTACAATGAGCAGTTCTTC. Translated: CASRTGTSLYNEQFF.

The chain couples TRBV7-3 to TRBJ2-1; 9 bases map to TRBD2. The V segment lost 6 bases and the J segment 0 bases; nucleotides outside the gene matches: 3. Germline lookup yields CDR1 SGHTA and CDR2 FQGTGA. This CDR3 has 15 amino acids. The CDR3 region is CASSAGGPSYNEQFF. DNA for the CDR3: TGTGCCAGCAGTGCGGGGGGGCCCTCCTACAATGAGCAGTTCTTC.